This is a list of T cell receptor beta chains from one sample in a study of shared clonotypes between healthy human individuals. Here immunoSEQ multiplex PCR was the method, and the copy in TCRdb shows in-frame clones only, minus some. The sample includes about 1.5 million clones, 95% to 99% of them seen just once. Source material: naive CD4+ T cells sorted from blood. Receptor source: a man aged 25-45 years in good health. The CDR3 runs from the conserved cysteine through the conserved F or W. A D gene is named only where the DNA matches it firmly. Clone size is stated in some rows and not others, as once, few, many or a class when expanded.

j_call	d_call	cdr3_length	clone_size	v_call	cdr3_aa	cdr3_nt
TRBJ2-7	NA	13	NA	TRBV28	CASSLPSGTAKYF	TGTGCCAGCAGTTTACCTTCCGGGACGGCCAAATACTTC
TRBJ2-7	NA	15	once	TRBV5-1	CASSLVSGFTYEQYF	TGCGCCAGCAGCTTGGTAAGCGGGTTTACCTACGAGCAGTACTTC
TRBJ2-1	TRBD2	16	NA	TRBV28	CAISSLAGGPYNEQFF	TGTGCCATCTCCTCACTAGCGGGAGGGCCCTACAATGAGCAGTTCTTC
TRBJ1-2	NA	16	NA	TRBV4-1	CASSHLGEGTNYGYTF	TGCGCCAGCAGCCATCTCGGGGAGGGGACGAACTATGGCTACACCTTC
TRBJ2-1	NA	14	few	TRBV2	CASSGLARGNEQFF	TGTGCCAGCAGTGGGCTAGCGAGGGGCAATGAGCAGTTCTTC
TRBJ2-7	TRBD2	17	NA	TRBV5-4	CASRGSTGTSGTYEQYF	TGTGCCAGCAGAGGCTCAACCGGGACTAGCGGGACATACGAGCAGTACTTC
TRBJ1-3	NA	14	NA	TRBV9	CASSVRSLGDTIYF	TGTGCCAGCAGCGTTCGAAGTTTAGGCGACACCATATATTTT
TRBJ2-3	NA	13	NA	TRBV10-3	CAMKGLPGDTQYF	TGTGCCATGAAAGGACTCCCGGGGGATACGCAGTATTTT
TRBJ2-7	TRBD1	13	NA	TRBV10-3	CAISRQGSYEQYF	TGTGCCATCAGCCGACAGGGCTCCTACGAGCAGTACTTC
TRBJ1-2	TRBD1	14	NA	TRBV5-4	CASSVDRASYGYTF	TGTGCCAGCAGCGTGGACAGGGCGTCCTATGGCTACACCTTC
TRBJ2-5	NA	13	NA	TRBV30	CAWRRVHLETQYF	TGTGCCTGGAGACGGGTCCACCTGGAGACCCAGTACTTC
TRBJ1-2	TRBD1	15	NA	TRBV4-3	CASSHTVQGEGGYTF	TGCGCCAGCAGCCACACCGTACAGGGGGAAGGGGGCTACACCTTC
TRBJ2-7	TRBD2	14	NA	TRBV28	CASIYGGSTYEQYF	TGTGCCAGCATATATGGCGGGAGTACCTACGAGCAGTACTTC
TRBJ2-3	TRBD1	15	NA	TRBV5-1	CASSSAGGRGDTQYF	TGCGCCAGCAGCTCCGCAGGGGGTAGGGGAGATACGCAGTATTTT
TRBJ1-3	NA	16	few	TRBV21-1	CASSKTRQGGKYTIYF	TGTGCCAGCAGCAAAACTAGACAGGGCGGTAAGTACACCATATATTTT
TRBJ2-1	NA	14	NA	TRBV7-7	CASSLRLYDNEQFF	TGTGCCAGCAGCTTGAGACTCTACGACAATGAGCAGTTCTTC
TRBJ1-2	TRBD1	14	NA	TRBV5-5	CASSLGQSNYGYTF	TGTGCCAGCAGCCTGGGACAGAGCAACTATGGCTACACCTTC
TRBJ1-1	NA	13	NA	TRBV5-1	CASSAGPTTEAFF	TGCGCCAGCAGCGCGGGCCCCACCACTGAAGCTTTCTTT
TRBJ2-7	NA	15	NA	TRBV6-1	CASSGGRSSSYEQYF	TGTGCCAGCAGTGGAGGCAGGTCGAGCTCCTACGAGCAGTACTTC
TRBJ2-2	NA	16	NA	TRBV28	CASSFAPRVNTGELFF	TGTGCCAGCAGTTTCGCTCCACGGGTGAACACCGGGGAGCTGTTTTTT
TRBJ1-2	TRBD1	14	NA	TRBV9	CASSVTQGNVGYTF	TGTGCCAGCAGCGTCACACAGGGGAATGTTGGCTACACCTTC
TRBJ1-5	NA	14	NA	TRBV15	CATSRGRPNQPQHF	TGTGCCACCAGCAGAGGACGTCCGAATCAGCCCCAGCATTTT
TRBJ2-7	TRBD1	16	NA	TRBV29-1	CSVPSETGTGGFEQYF	TGCAGCGTGCCTTCTGAAACCGGGACAGGGGGCTTCGAGCAGTACTTC
TRBJ1-5	TRBD1	15	NA	TRBV28	CASRTGASHHQPQHF	TGTGCCAGCAGGACAGGGGCGAGCCACCATCAGCCCCAGCATTTT
TRBJ2-1	NA	14	once	TRBV5-1	CASSLIPSYNEQFF	TGCGCCAGCAGCTTGATCCCTTCCTACAATGAGCAGTTCTTC
TRBJ2-5	NA	16	NA	TRBV7-9	CASSSPTNTPKETQYF	TGTGCCAGCAGCTCACCGACTAACACCCCTAAAGAGACCCAGTACTTC
TRBJ2-3	NA	15	NA	TRBV2	CASSEEEFRTDTQYF	TGTGCCAGCAGTGAAGAGGAGTTTCGCACAGATACGCAGTATTTT
TRBJ2-1	NA	13	NA	TRBV19	CASSIVVPAEQFF	TGTGCCAGTAGTATAGTAGTTCCGGCTGAGCAGTTCTTC
TRBJ2-2	TRBD1	15	NA	TRBV6-5	CASRTGTVNTGELFF	TGTGCCAGCAGAACCGGGACAGTGAACACCGGGGAGCTGTTTTTT
TRBJ2-3	NA	14	NA	TRBV28	CASSSLRSTDTQYF	TGTGCCAGCAGTTCCCTCAGAAGCACAGATACGCAGTATTTT
TRBJ2-1	TRBD2	17	once	TRBV30	CAWSPKGLAGVIGEQFF	TGTGCCTGGAGTCCCAAGGGACTAGCGGGAGTGATAGGTGAGCAGTTCTTC
TRBJ2-1	NA	12	NA	TRBV19	CASSTPDWKQFF	TGTGCCAGTAGTACCCCAGACTGGAAGCAGTTCTTC
TRBJ2-7	TRBD1	15	NA	TRBV7-9	CASSLADRGSYEQYF	TGTGCCAGCAGCTTAGCCGACAGGGGCTCCTACGAGCAGTACTTC
TRBJ2-3	TRBD2	16	NA	TRBV9	CASSVGPSGTTDTQYF	TGTGCCAGCAGCGTAGGGCCTAGCGGCACCACAGATACGCAGTATTTT
TRBJ1-3	NA	14	NA	TRBV28	CASSTGLSGNTIYF	TGTGCCAGCAGTACAGGCCTCTCTGGAAACACCATATATTTT
TRBJ2-6	NA	16	NA	TRBV7-9	CASSLALSSGANVLTF	TGTGCCAGCAGCTTAGCTCTGTCCTCTGGGGCCAACGTCCTGACTTTC
TRBJ2-7	NA	14	NA	TRBV7-2	CASSLLTGNYEQYF	TGTGCCAGCAGCTTATTGACAGGAAACTACGAGCAGTACTTC
TRBJ2-7	TRBD2	15	NA	TRBV5-1	CASSLAGGLAYEQYF	TGCGCCAGCAGCTTGGCCGGAGGACTAGCCTACGAGCAGTACTTC
TRBJ1-1	NA	13	once	TRBV11-3	CASSRSYPIQAFF	TGTGCCAGCAGCCGAAGTTACCCCATCCAGGCTTTCTTT
TRBJ2-6	TRBD1	17	NA	TRBV6-4	CASSVGTGISGANVLTF	TGTGCCAGCAGTGTTGGGACAGGGATCTCTGGGGCCAACGTCCTGACTTTC
TRBJ2-7	TRBD2	13	NA	TRBV18	CASSLTSGYEQYF	TGTGCCAGCTCACTGACTAGCGGCTACGAGCAGTACTTC
TRBJ2-7	NA	14	NA	TRBV11-2	CASSLGLFAYEQYF	TGTGCCAGCAGCTTAGGTCTCTTCGCCTACGAGCAGTACTTC
TRBJ2-1	NA	16	NA	TRBV11-3	CASSLITSLSYNEQFF	TGTGCCAGCAGCTTAATAACTAGTCTATCCTACAATGAGCAGTTCTTC
TRBJ1-1	NA	15	NA	TRBV7-9	CASSSRRGVNTEAFF	TGTGCCAGCAGCTCCCGCAGGGGTGTAAACACTGAAGCTTTCTTT
TRBJ2-2	TRBD2	15	NA	TRBV28	CASSRTSANTGELFF	TGTGCCAGCAGCCGGACTAGCGCTAACACCGGGGAGCTGTTTTTT
TRBJ2-7	TRBD1	16	NA	TRBV5-5	CASSLRDRDYPYEQYF	TGTGCCAGCAGCCTTCGTGACAGGGATTATCCCTACGAGCAGTACTTC
TRBJ2-3	NA	14	NA	TRBV10-1	CASSDQGLKDTQYF	TGCGCCAGCAGTGATCAGGGGCTGAAAGATACGCAGTATTTT
TRBJ1-1	TRBD1	13	NA	TRBV7-9	CASSRDSYTEAFF	TGTGCCAGCAGCCGGGACAGCTACACTGAAGCTTTCTTT
TRBJ1-1	NA	13	NA	TRBV7-9	CASSPGQNTEAFF	TGTGCCAGCAGCCCGGGACAGAACACTGAAGCTTTCTTT
TRBJ2-2	TRBD1	15	NA	TRBV7-8	CASSPRDRATGELFF	TGTGCCAGCAGCCCTCGGGACAGAGCTACCGGGGAGCTGTTTTTT
TRBJ1-1	TRBD1	16	NA	TRBV5-1	CASSSPSTGSNTEAFF	TGCGCCAGCAGCTCCCCCTCGACAGGGAGTAACACTGAAGCTTTCTTT
TRBJ2-7	NA	14	NA	TRBV7-6	CASSPREGSDEQYF	TGTGCCAGCAGCCCCCGGGAAGGGTCGGACGAGCAGTACTTC
TRBJ2-7	TRBD2	14	NA	TRBV5-1	CASSLVGTNYEQYF	TGCGCCAGCAGCTTGGTTGGGACTAACTACGAGCAGTACTTC